The 8 T cell receptor beta chains presented below share a single source sample, sequenced in a study of blood T cell repertoires in COVID-19. Sequenced by immunoSEQ multiplex PCR; TCRdb stores in-frame clones only, minus some. The top ten hold under 0.3% of the sample, which has about 670,000 clones, 80% to 90% seen once. Sequencing was carried out using peripheral blood. These receptors were taken from a woman aged 18-29 years with acute or convalescent COVID-19.

Concerning this clone itself: The sample holds other DNA sequences that translate to the same CDR3. The chain recombines TRBV9 with TRBJ1-3; D is undetermined. Germline V gives CDR1 SGDLS, CDR2 YYNGEE. CDR3 size: 15 residues. V was clipped by 0 bases and J by 1 base, with 8 bases between them. The CDR3 DNA is TGTGCCAGCAGCGTAGGAACGGGGTCTGGAAACACCATATATTTT. The encoded protein is CASSVGTGSGNTIYF.

Remarks on this clone: Other nucleotide sequences from this sample produce the same CDR3. This chain joins TRBV5-1 and TRBJ1-5, with 7 bases fitting TRBD1. V was pared by 4 bases and J by 2 bases, with 3 bases of the junction left unmatched. In germline, CDR1 is SGHRS, CDR2 YFSETQ. This CDR3 comprises 14 residues. The CDR3 is CASSPGTGNQPQHF. The CDR3 DNA sequence: TGCGCCAGCAGCCCCGGGACAGGCAATCAGCCCCAGCATTTT.

The chain employs TRBV10-3 and TRBJ2-5, with 9 positions matching TRBD1. Germline CDR1 ENHRY, CDR2 SYGVKD. The CDR3 runs to 16 residues. V shed 0 bases and J 1 base; nucleotides not matched to a gene: 3. The CDR3 nucleotides are TGTGCCATCAGTGAGTCGACAGGGGGAGGCCAAGAGACCCAGTACTTC. Translation: CAISESTGGGQETQYF.

The chain uses TRBV29-1 and TRBJ1-1, with TRBD1 identical over 9 bases. The trim removed 7 bases at V and 1 base at J, leaving 19 bases unmatched. The length of the CDR3 is 18 residues. Germline lookup yields CDR1 SQVTM and CDR2 ANQGSEA. Here the CDR3 reads CSARGQGSKKFRNTEAFF. In nucleotides, the CDR3 is TGCAGCGCGAGGGGACAGGGTAGTAAGAAGTTCCGGAACACTGAAGCTTTCTTT.

The V gene is TRBV14, the J gene TRBJ2-1, with TRBD2 matching over 7 bases. V gave up 0 bases and J gave up 5 bases; unmatched junction bases: 7. The CDR3 has 16 amino acids. Germline assignment: CDR1 SGHDN and CDR2 FVKESK. CDR3 loop: CASSQEGLGCDNEQFF. The CDR3 nucleotides are TGTGCCAGCAGCCAAGAAGGACTAGGATGCGACAATGAGCAGTTCTTC. The full variable domain, its missing parts supplied by reference TRBV14 and TRBJ2-1, is EAGVTQFPSHSVIEKGQTVTLRCDPISGHDNLYWYRRVMGKEIKFLLHFVKESKQDESGMPNNRFLAERTGGTYSTLKVQPAELEDSGVYFCASSQEGLGCDNEQFFGPGTRLTVL.

This sequence joins TRBV10-3 and TRBJ2-1, with D maybe TRBD1 (5 bases). Per germline, CDR1 ENHRY and CDR2 SYGVKD. This CDR3 region has 13 residues. V was clipped by 6 bases and J by 5 bases, with 11 bases between them. This CDR3 is CAISQGRDNEQFF. CDR3 DNA sequence: TGTGCCATCAGCCAGGGCCGGGACAATGAGCAGTTCTTC.

V usage is TRBV30 and J usage is TRBJ2-7, with a weak D call TRBD1 (6 bases). The CDR3 has 11 residues. Germline V gene lookup returns CDR1 GTSNPN and CDR2 SVGIG (reference sequence). Trimming took off 4 bases at V and 2 bases at J, with 6 bases between the two ends. CDR3 bases: TGTGCCTGGACAGGGGCCTACGAGCAGTACTTC. Its protein is CAWTGAYEQYF. Supplemented by reference TRBV30 and TRBJ2-7, the full variable domain reads SQTIHQWPATLVQPVGSPLSLECTVEGTSNPNLYWYRQAAGRGLQLLFYSVGIGQISSEVPQNLSASRPQDRQFILSSKKLLLSDSGFYLCAWTGAYEQYFGPGTRLTVT.

The V and J genes are TRBV6-5 and TRBJ1-6; 8 nucleotides match TRBD1. The CDR3 loop spans 13 amino acids. Germline loops: CDR1 MNHEY, CDR2 SVGAGI. Trimming took 6 bases from V and 7 from J; bases not matched to a gene: 2. The CDR3 nucleotides are TGTGCCAGCAGGCGACAGGGGAATTCACCCCTCCACTTT. This codes for CASRRQGNSPLHF.